These 14 T cell receptor beta chains originate from one sample sequenced in a study of cytomegalovirus exposure and HLA in healthy donors. 60 Vbeta and 13 Jbeta primers were used in PCR. TCRdb keeps only in-frame clones here, not all; method: immunoSEQ multiplex PCR. The data hold 180,000 or so clones, with over 75% observed a single time. The source material was PBMCs. The receptor set was obtained from a boy aged 2 to 10 in good health and CMV-seronegative.

In DNA form, the CDR3 reads TGTGCCAGCAGTTTAAACAGGGGCGCGGACTACGAGCAGTACTTC. This encodes CASSLNRGADYEQYF. The chain recombines TRBV27 with TRBJ2-7, with 7 nucleotides matching TRBD1. The CDR3 contains 15 residues. Germline V gene sequence: CDR1 MNHEY, CDR2 SMNVEV (reference sequence). V lost 2 bases to trimming and J lost 3 bases; unmatched junction nucleotides: 7.

The genes are TRBV4-2 and TRBJ1-5; D may be TRBD1 (5 bases). Trimming removed 1 base from V and 1 base from J, with 11 bases in between. Germline CDR1 and CDR2: LGHNA and YNFKEQ. The CDR3 extends over 16 amino acids. The CDR3 reads CASSQVQGRSNQPQHF. In nucleotides, the CDR3 is TGTGCCAGCAGCCAAGTCCAGGGTAGAAGCAATCAGCCCCAGCATTTT.

This clone was counted between two and nine times. The chain links TRBV6-1 to TRBJ2-7; TRBD1 agrees at 7 bases. Per the germline V gene, CDR1 is MNHNS and CDR2 is SASEGT. J lost 10 bases, V lost 4 bases, and 7 bases had no gene match. The CDR3 covers 12 residues. The chain's CDR3 is CASSGDRELQYF. The DNA for the CDR3 is TGTGCCAGCAGTGGCGACAGGGAGCTTCAGTACTTC.

This chain joins TRBV7-6 and TRBJ2-3, with 9 bases aligning to TRBD2. V dropped 5 bases and J dropped 1; count of bases not matched to a gene: 10. The CDR3 sequence is 17 residues long. Per the germline V gene, CDR1 is SGHVS and CDR2 is FNYEAQ. The CDR3 reads CASSPVGPSGGTDTQYF. Here the CDR3 DNA reads TGTGCCAGCAGCCCAGTCGGGCCTAGCGGGGGCACAGATACGCAGTATTTT.

This clone came up once. V and J are TRBV10-2 and TRBJ2-5; 14 nucleotides line up with TRBD2. The CDR3 contains 13 residues. Trimming removed 8 bases from V and 5 bases from J; junction bases left unmatched: 1. Germline assignment: CDR1 WSHSY and CDR2 SAAADI. This CDR3 is CASRLAGGETQYF. Here the CDR3 DNA reads TGCGCCAGCCGACTAGCGGGAGGGGAGACCCAGTACTTC.

V and J are TRBV6-5 and TRBJ1-2; D may be TRBD1 (6 bases). This CDR3 has 14 amino acids. V shed 4 bases and J shed 7 bases, with 16 bases lying between them. Germline V gene sequence: CDR1 MNHEY, CDR2 SVGAGI. CDR3 residues: CASSWGWGRLGYTF. CDR3 nucleotide sequence: TGTGCCAGCAGTTGGGGGTGGGGGCGTCTTGGCTACACCTTC.

In its sample, this clone was seen once. For the CDR3, the DNA is TGTGCCAGCAGCCAAGACAGGTCCTATGGCTACACCTTC. This translates into CASSQDRSYGYTF. The chain recombines TRBV7-2 with TRBJ1-2, with D possibly matching TRBD1 (6 bases). Germline assignment: CDR1 SGHTA and CDR2 FQGNSA. The CDR3 sequence is 13 residues long. V gave up 5 bases and J gave up 4 bases, with 11 bases separating them.

The V call is TRBV4-3, the J call TRBJ2-7; 8 bases align to TRBD1. The CDR3 is 16 residues long. The V segment lost 0 bases and the J segment 2 bases; nucleotides outside the gene matches: 6. Per the germline V gene, CDR1 is LGHNA and CDR2 is YSLEER. This CDR3 reads CASSQDLGTGPYEQYF. The CDR3 DNA sequence: TGCGCCAGCAGCCAAGATTTGGGGACAGGTCCCTACGAGCAGTACTTC.

V gene TRBV30 combines with J gene TRBJ2-3; 9 bases fit TRBD2. The CDR3 has 17 residues. Unmatched junction bases numbered 7, after V lost 0 bases and J lost 0 bases. Looked up from germline, CDR1 is GTSNPN and CDR2 is SVGIG (reference sequence). CDR3 protein: CAWSVLLAGASTDTQYF. The CDR3 DNA sequence: TGTGCCTGGAGTGTACTACTAGCGGGTGCTAGCACAGATACGCAGTATTTT.

The V call is TRBV6-1, the J call TRBJ2-3; 9 nucleotides line up with TRBD2. After removal of 6 bases from V and 0 bases from J, the junction contained 1 base not matched to a gene. Germline values: CDR1 MNHNS, CDR2 SASEGT. CDR3 length: 14 amino acids. CDR3 loop: CASSGLASTDTQYF. DNA for the CDR3: TGTGCCAGCAGCGGACTAGCGAGCACAGATACGCAGTATTTT.

This clone occurred once. The genes are TRBV7-2 and TRBJ1-1; TRBD1 matches 8 bases. CDR1 is SGHTA and CDR2 is FQGNSA in the germline V gene. V shed 5 bases, J shed 1 base, and the junction held 15 bases outside the gene matches. The CDR3 has 18 residues. CDR3 in amino acids: CASSARQGSHIANTEAFF. CDR3 DNA sequence: TGTGCCAGCAGCGCCCGACAGGGGAGCCACATAGCGAACACTGAAGCTTTCTTT.

The chain links TRBV7-8 to TRBJ2-3; 8 nucleotides match TRBD2. CDR3 length: 15 amino acids. Germline-derived CDR1 and CDR2 are SGHVS and FQNEAQ. With 5 bases clipped from V and 4 bases from J, the junction kept 8 bases outside the gene matches. CDR3 bases: TGTGCCAGCAGCCCCCGGGGGGGGGCTTCAGATACGCAGTATTTT. Amino acids: CASSPRGGASDTQYF.

This sequence joins TRBV9 and TRBJ1-2; D possibly corresponds to TRBD1 (5 bases). The germline V gene has CDR1 SGDLS and CDR2 YYNGEE. The V end lost 4 bases, the J end lost 0 bases, and 22 bases lay between the germline ends. The CDR3 runs to 18 residues. The CDR3 nucleotides are TGTGCCAGCAGCAAAACCCCCTTTGCGACAGAACCTAACTATGGCTACACCTTC. Translating gives CASSKTPFATEPNYGYTF.

The V call is TRBV6-5, the J call TRBJ1-5; D is possibly TRBD1 (6 bases). The germline CDR1 and CDR2 sequences are MNHEY and SVGAGI. With 2 bases removed from V and 6 bases from J, the gap between germline ends came to 14 bases. The CDR3 totals 15 residues. The CDR3 DNA reads TGTGCCAGCAGTTACATGGCGGGGGCTAGTCAGCCCCAGCATTTT. Its protein product is CASSYMAGASQPQHF.